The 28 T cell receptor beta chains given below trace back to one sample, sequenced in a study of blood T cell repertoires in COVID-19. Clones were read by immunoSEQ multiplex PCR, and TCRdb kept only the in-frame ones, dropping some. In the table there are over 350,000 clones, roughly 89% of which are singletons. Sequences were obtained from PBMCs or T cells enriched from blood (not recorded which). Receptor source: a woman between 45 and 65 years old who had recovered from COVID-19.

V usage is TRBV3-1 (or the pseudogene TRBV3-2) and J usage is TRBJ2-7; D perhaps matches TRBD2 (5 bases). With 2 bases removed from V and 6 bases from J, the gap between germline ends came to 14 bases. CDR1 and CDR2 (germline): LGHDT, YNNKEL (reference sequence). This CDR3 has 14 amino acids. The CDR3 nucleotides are TGTGCCAGCAGCCAAAACCCGGGGTCCGGCGAGCAGTACTTC. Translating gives CASSQNPGSGEQYF.

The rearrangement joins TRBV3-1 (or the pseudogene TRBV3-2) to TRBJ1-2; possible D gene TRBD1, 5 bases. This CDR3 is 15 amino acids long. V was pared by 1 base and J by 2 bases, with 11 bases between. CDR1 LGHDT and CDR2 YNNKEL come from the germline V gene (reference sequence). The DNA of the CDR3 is TGTGCCAGCAGCCAAGTCATGGGGCCCAACTATGGCTACACCTTC. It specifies CASSQVMGPNYGYTF.

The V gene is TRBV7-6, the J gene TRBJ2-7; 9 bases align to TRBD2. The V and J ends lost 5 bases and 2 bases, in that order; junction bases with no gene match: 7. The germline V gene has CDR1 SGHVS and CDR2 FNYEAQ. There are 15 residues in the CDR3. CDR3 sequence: CASSASSGGPYEQYF. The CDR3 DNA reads TGTGCCAGCAGCGCAAGTAGCGGGGGCCCCTACGAGCAGTACTTC.

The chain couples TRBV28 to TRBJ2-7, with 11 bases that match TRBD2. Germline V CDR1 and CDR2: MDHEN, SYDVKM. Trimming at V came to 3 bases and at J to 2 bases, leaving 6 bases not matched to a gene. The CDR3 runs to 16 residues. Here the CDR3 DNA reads TGTGCCAGCAGTTTTGCTAGCGGGGGGTCCACCTACGAGCAGTACTTC. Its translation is CASSFASGGSTYEQYF.

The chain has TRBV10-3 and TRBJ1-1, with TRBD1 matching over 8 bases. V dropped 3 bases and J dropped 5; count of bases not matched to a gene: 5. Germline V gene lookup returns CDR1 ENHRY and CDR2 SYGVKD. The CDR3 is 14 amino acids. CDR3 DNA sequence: TGTGCCATCAGTGATGTCAGGGGGCATACTGAAGCTTTCTTT. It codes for CAISDVRGHTEAFF.

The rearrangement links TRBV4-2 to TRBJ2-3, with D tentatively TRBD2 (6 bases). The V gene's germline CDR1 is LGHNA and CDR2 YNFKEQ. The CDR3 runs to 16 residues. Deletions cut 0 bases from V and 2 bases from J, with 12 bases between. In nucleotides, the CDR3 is TGTGCCAGCAGCCAAGATGTAGCGGAGGACACAGATACGCAGTATTTT. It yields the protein CASSQDVAEDTDTQYF.

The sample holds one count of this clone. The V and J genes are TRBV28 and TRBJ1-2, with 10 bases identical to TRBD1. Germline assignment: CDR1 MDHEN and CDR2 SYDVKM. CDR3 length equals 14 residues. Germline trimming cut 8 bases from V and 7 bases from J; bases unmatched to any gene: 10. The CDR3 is CASATGTGDRGYTF. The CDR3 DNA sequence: TGTGCCAGCGCGACCGGGACAGGGGATCGTGGCTACACCTTC.

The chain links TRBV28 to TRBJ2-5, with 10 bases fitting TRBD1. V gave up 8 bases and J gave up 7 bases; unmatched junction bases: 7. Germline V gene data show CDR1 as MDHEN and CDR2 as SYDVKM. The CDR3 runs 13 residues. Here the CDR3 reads CASAGQGGMTQYF. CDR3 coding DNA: TGTGCCAGCGCCGGACAGGGGGGGATGACCCAGTACTTC.

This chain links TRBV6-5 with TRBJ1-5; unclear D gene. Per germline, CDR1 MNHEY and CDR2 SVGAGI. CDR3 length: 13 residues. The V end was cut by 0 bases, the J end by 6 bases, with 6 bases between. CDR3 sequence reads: CASSYSSFQPQHF. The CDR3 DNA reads TGTGCCAGCAGTTACTCGTCTTTTCAGCCCCAGCATTTT.

The CDR3 DNA sequence: TGTGCCAGCAGCCCTTTATCTGGGGCCAACGTCCTGACTTTC. Its protein product is CASSPLSGANVLTF. V and J are TRBV3-1 (or the pseudogene TRBV3-2) and TRBJ2-6; D not certain. This CDR3 has 14 residues. Germline lookup yields CDR1 LGHDT and CDR2 YNNKEL (reference sequence). Trimming cost V 4 bases and J 1 base, with 5 bases left between them.

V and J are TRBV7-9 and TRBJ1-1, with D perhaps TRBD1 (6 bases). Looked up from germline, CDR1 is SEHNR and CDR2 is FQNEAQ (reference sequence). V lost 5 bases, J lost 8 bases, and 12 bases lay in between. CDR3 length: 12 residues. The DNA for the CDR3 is TGTGCCAGCAGCGTACCCGGGACAGAAGCTTTCTTT. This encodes CASSVPGTEAFF.

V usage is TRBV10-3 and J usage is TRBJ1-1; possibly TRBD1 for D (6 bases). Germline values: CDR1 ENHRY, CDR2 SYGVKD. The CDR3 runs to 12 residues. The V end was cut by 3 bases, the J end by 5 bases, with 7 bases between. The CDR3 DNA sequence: TGTGCCATCAGTGAAGGGGGAACTGAAGCTTTCTTT. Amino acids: CAISEGGTEAFF.

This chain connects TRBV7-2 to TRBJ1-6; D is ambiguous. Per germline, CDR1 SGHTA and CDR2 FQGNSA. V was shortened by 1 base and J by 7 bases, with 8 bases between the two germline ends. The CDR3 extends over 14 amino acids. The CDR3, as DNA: TGTGCCAGCAGCTTAGGATCAGGAAATTCACCCCTCCACTTT. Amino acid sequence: CASSLGSGNSPLHF.

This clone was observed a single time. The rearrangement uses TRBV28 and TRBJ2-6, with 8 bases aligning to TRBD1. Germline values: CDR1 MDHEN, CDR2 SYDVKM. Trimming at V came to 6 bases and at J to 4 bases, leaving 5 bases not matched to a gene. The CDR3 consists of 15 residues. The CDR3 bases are TGTGCCAGCAGCCAGACAGGGGTAGGGGCCAACGTCCTGACTTTC. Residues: CASSQTGVGANVLTF.

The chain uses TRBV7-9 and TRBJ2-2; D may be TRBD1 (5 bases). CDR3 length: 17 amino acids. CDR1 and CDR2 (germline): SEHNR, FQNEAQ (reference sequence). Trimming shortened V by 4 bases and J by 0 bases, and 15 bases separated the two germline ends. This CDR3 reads CASSSPRDRPNTGELFF. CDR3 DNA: TGTGCCAGCAGCTCGCCCCGAGACAGACCGAACACCGGGGAGCTGTTTTTT.

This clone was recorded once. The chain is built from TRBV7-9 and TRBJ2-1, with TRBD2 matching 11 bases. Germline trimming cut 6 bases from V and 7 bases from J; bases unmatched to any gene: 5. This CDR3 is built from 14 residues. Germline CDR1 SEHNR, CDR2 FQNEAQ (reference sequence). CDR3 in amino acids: CASSSSGGANEQFF. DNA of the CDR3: TGTGCCAGCAGTAGTAGCGGGGGGGCGAATGAGCAGTTCTTC.

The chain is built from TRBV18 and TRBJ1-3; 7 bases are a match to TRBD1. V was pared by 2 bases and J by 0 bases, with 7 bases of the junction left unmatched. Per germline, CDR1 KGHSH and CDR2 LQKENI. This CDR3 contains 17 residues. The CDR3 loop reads CASSPRTGLSSGNTIYF. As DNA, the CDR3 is TGTGCCAGCTCACCAAGGACAGGCCTCAGCTCTGGAAACACCATATATTTT.

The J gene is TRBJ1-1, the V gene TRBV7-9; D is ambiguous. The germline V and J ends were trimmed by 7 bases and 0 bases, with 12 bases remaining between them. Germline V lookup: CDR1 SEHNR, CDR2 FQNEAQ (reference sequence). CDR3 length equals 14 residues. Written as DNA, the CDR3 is TGTGCCAGCACCGCGATCTCCATGAACACTGAAGCTTTCTTT. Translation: CASTAISMNTEAFF.

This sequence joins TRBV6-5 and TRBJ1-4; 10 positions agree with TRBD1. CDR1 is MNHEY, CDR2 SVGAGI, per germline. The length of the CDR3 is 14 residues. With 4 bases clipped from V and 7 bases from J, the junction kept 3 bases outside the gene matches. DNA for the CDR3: TGTGCCAGCAGTTCGGGACAGGGGCTTGAAAAACTGTTTTTT. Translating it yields CASSSGQGLEKLFF.

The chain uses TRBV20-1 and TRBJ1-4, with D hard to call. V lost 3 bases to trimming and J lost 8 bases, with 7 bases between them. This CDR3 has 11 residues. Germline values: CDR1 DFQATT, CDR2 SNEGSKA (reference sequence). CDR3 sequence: CSARAPEKLFF. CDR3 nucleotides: TGCAGTGCTAGGGCTCCCGAAAAACTGTTTTTT.

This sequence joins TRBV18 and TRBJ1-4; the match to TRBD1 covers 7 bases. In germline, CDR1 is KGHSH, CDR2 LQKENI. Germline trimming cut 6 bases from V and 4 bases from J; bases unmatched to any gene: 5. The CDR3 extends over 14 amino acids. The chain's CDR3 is CASSQGQHNEKLFF. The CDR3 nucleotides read TGTGCCAGCTCCCAGGGACAGCATAATGAAAAACTGTTTTTT.

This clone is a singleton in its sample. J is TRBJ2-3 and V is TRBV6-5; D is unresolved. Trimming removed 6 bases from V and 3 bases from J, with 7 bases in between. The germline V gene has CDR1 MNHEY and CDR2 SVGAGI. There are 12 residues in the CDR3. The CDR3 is CASRSQTDTQYF. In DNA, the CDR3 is TGTGCCAGCAGATCCCAAACAGATACGCAGTATTTT.

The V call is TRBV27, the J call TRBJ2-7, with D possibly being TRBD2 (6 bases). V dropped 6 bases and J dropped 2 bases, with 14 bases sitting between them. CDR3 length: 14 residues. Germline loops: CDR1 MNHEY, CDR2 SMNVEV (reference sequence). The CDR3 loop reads CASSRDFRPYEQYF. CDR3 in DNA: TGTGCCAGCAGCAGGGACTTCAGGCCCTACGAGCAGTACTTC.

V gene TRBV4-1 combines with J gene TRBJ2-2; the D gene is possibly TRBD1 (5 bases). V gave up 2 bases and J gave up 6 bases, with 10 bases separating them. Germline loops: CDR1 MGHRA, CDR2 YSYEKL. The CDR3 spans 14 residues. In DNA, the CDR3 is TGCGCCAGCAGCCAATTACAGGACGCCGGGGAGCTGTTTTTT. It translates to CASSQLQDAGELFF.

The CDR3 is CATTGQPNQPQHF. For the CDR3, the DNA is TGTGCCACCACGGGACAGCCGAATCAGCCCCAGCATTTT. V and J are TRBV2 and TRBJ1-5; 7 bases line up with TRBD1. With V trimmed by 10 bases and J by 4 bases, 7 bases remained unmatched. The CDR3 totals 13 residues. CDR1 is SNHLY, CDR2 FYNNEI, per germline.

The CDR3 protein is CASSPSTGSQETQYF. The CDR3 region has the DNA TGTGCCAGCTCACCATCTACGGGTAGCCAAGAGACCCAGTACTTC. This sequence joins TRBV18 and TRBJ2-5, with D hard to call. CDR1 KGHSH and CDR2 LQKENI come from the germline V gene. Trimming left V 2 bases short and J 1 base short, with 11 bases between. This CDR3 contains 15 residues.

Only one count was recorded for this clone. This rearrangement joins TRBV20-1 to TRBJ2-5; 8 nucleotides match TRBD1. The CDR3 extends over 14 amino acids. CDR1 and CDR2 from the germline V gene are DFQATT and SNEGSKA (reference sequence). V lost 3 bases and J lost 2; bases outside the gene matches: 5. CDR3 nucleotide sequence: TGCAGTGCTAGTTTCAGGGGGCTACAAGAGACCCAGTACTTC. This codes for CSASFRGLQETQYF.

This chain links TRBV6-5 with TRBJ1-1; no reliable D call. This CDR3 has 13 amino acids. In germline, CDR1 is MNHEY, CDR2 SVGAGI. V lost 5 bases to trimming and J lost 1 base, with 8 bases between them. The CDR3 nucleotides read TGTGCCAGCAGTACGGACTGGAACACTGAAGCTTTCTTT. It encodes CASSTDWNTEAFF.